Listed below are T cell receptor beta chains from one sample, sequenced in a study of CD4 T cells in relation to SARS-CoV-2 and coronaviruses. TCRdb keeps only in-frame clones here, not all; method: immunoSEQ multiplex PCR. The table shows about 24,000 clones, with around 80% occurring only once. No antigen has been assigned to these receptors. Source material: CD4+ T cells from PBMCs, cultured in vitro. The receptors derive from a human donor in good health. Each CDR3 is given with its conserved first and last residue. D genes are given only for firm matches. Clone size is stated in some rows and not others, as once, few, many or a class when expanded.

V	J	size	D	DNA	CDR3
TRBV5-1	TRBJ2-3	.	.	TGCGCCAGCAGCTGGGGGGTAGGCCTAGGTAGGGTGACAGATACGCAGTATTTT	CASSWGVGLGRVTDTQYF
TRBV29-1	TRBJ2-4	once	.	TGCAGCGTTGGTGGACGGGGCAAAAACATTCAGTACTTC	CSVGGRGKNIQYF
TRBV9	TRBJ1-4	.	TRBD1	TGTGCCAGCAGCGTAGACAGGGGCACTAATGAAAAACTGTTTTTT	CASSVDRGTNEKLFF
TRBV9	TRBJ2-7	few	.	TGTGCCAGCAGCGTAGGGGGAGGGGGCGCATACGAGCAGTACTTC	CASSVGGGGAYEQYF
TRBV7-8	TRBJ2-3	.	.	TGTGCCAGCAGCTTACCCCCAGTCAGGGCAGATACGCAGTATTTT	CASSLPPVRADTQYF
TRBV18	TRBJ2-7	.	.	TGTGCCAGCTCACCACAGGGTGGCGAGCAGTACTTC	CASSPQGGEQYF
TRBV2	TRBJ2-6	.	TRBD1	TGTGCCAGCAGTCTTTACGGGACAGGCACTGGGGCCAACGTCCTGACTTTC	CASSLYGTGTGANVLTF
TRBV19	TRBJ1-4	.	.	TGTGCCACCGCCCAAGTGGGCCCTAATGAAAAACTGTTTTTT	CATAQVGPNEKLFF
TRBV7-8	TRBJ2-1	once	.	TGTGCCAGCATCAATACCCGACTAGGGTCCTACAATGAGCAGTTCTTC	CASINTRLGSYNEQFF
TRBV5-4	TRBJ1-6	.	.	TGTGCCAGCAGCTTGGAAAAGAGCTCCTATAATTCACCCCTCCACTTT	CASSLEKSSYNSPLHF
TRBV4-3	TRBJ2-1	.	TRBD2	TGCGCCAGCAGCCAAGAATCGGGGGGGGTCAATGAGCAGTTCTTC	CASSQESGGVNEQFF
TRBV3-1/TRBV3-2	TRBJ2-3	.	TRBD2	TGTGCCAGCAGCCCCCGTGGTAGCGGGAGGGCCGTCGGCACAGATACGCAGTATTTT	CASSPRGSGRAVGTDTQYF
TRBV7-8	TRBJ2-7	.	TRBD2	TGTGCCAGCAGCATAGGACTAGCGAACGAGCAGTACTTC	CASSIGLANEQYF
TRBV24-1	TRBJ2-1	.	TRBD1	TGTGCCACCAGTGATGCGGGACAGGGGGCAGATGAGCAGTTCTTC	CATSDAGQGADEQFF
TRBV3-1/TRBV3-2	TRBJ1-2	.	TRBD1	TGTGCCAGCAGCCAAGATCATGGGACAGGTGGCGGCTACACCTTC	CASSQDHGTGGGYTF
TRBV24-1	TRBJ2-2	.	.	TGTGCCACCAGTGGCATCACCGGGGAGCTGTTTTTT	CATSGITGELFF
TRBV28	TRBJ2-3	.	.	TGTGCCAGTTCTCCGGGACGGAACACAGATACGCAGTATTTT	CASSPGRNTDTQYF
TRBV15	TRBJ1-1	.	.	TGTGCCACCAGCAGAGCTTATTCCATGAACACTGAAGCTTTCTTT	CATSRAYSMNTEAFF
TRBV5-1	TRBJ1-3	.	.	TGCGCCAGCAGGGAACAGACCGCCGGAAACACCATATATTTT	CASREQTAGNTIYF
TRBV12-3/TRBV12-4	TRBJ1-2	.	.	TGTGCCAGCCGCTCGGACAAGAACTATGGCTACACCTTC	CASRSDKNYGYTF
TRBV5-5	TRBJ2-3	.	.	TGTGCCAGCAGCCTGGGGGCTTCCACAGATACGCAGTATTTT	CASSLGASTDTQYF
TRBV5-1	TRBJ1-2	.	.	TGCGCCAGCAGCTTAATGGGGGACAACTATGGCTACACCTTC	CASSLMGDNYGYTF
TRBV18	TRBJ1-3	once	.	TGTGCCAGCTCACCACTCCTAACAGGCTTGGGAAACACCATATATTTT	CASSPLLTGLGNTIYF
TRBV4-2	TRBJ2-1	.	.	TGTGCCAGCGGCTCGACAGTGAGGAGAGGCAATGAGCAGTTCTTC	CASGSTVRRGNEQFF
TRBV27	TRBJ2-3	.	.	TGTGCCAGCAGTTTAAGGGGTACGCAGTATTTT	CASSLRGTQYF
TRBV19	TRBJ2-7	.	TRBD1	TGTGCCAGTAGTCCCCGGGACAGGGTGCATTTCGAGCAGTACTTC	CASSPRDRVHFEQYF
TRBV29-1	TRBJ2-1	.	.	TGCAGCGCTAGCCGACCCGTCCTAGGCAAGAATGAGCAGTTCTTC	CSASRPVLGKNEQFF
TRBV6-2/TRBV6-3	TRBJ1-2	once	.	TGTGCCAGCAGTTACGGCAGGGACCTCTATGGCTACACCTTC	CASSYGRDLYGYTF
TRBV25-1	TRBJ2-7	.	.	TGTGCCAGCAGTGGAGGGTCCCACGAGCAGTACTTC	CASSGGSHEQYF
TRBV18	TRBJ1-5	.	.	TGTGCCAGCTCACCACAGGGTCAATATAGCAATCAGCCCCAGCATTTT	CASSPQGQYSNQPQHF
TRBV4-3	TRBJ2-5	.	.	TGCGCCAGCAGCCAAGATCAGGCTAGGGGGATCCAAGAGACCCAGTACTTC	CASSQDQARGIQETQYF
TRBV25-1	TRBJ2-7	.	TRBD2	TGTGCCAGCAGTCCCCTAGCGGGAGTTACCTACGAGCAGTACTTC	CASSPLAGVTYEQYF
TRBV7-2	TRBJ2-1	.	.	TGTGCCAGCAGCTTAGCGCATGGCCCATACAATGAGCAGTTCTTC	CASSLAHGPYNEQFF
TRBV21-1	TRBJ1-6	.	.	TGTGCCAGCAGCCCGAGCTCCTATAATTCACCCCTCCACTTT	CASSPSSYNSPLHF
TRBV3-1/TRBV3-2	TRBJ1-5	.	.	TGTGCCAGCAGCCTCCTTGATCAGCCCCAGCATTTT	CASSLLDQPQHF
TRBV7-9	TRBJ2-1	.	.	TGTGCCAGCAGCCCCCCTTTCAGGGTTGGCAATGAGCAGTTCTTC	CASSPPFRVGNEQFF
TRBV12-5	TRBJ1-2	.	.	TGTGCTAGTGGTTTGGTACTAGGGGAGGAAAACTATGGCTACACCTTC	CASGLVLGEENYGYTF
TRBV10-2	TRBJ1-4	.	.	TGCGCCAGCAGTGATGGGAAGGTTAATGAAAAACTGTTTTTT	CASSDGKVNEKLFF
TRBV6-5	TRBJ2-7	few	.	TGTGCCAGCAAGAGGGATCTCTACGAGCAGTACTTC	CASKRDLYEQYF
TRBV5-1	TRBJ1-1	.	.	TGCGCCAGCAGCTTGTCGGCTAGAGGGACTGAAGCTTTCTTT	CASSLSARGTEAFF
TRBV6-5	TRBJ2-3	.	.	TGTGCCAGCAGTTCCACAGATACGCAGTATTTT	CASSSTDTQYF
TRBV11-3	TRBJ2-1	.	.	TGTGCCAGCAGCTTTGGGGGGTCCTACAATGAGCAGTTCTTC	CASSFGGSYNEQFF
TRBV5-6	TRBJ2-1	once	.	TGTGCCAGCAGCTTTTATGTCCTCCCCACGCACAATGAGCAGTTCTTC	CASSFYVLPTHNEQFF
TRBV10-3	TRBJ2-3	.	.	TGTGCCATCAGTGGGAGGGAGGAGGATACGCAGTATTTT	CAISGREEDTQYF
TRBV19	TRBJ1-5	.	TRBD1	TGTGCCAGTAGACCCGGGACAGGGGGGAGAAATCAGCCCCAGCATTTT	CASRPGTGGRNQPQHF
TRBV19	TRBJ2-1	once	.	TGTGCCAGTAGTGCCCCCTGGGAATCCTACAATGAGCAGTTCTTC	CASSAPWESYNEQFF
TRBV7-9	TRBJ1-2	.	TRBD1	TGCGCCAGCAGCTTACAGGGGTATGAGGTCTATGGCTACACCTTC	CASSLQGYEVYGYTF
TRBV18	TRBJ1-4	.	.	TGTGCCAGCTCACCACCGAATATTCCCCCAACTAATGAAAAACTGTTTTTT	CASSPPNIPPTNEKLFF
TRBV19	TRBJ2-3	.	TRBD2	TGTGCCAGTAGGGGGACTAGCCTTCTCGGTACGCAGTATTTT	CASRGTSLLGTQYF
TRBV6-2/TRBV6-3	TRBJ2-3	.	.	TGTGCCAGCAGTTCTACAGGTGTCGAGGATACGCAGTATTTT	CASSSTGVEDTQYF